A single T cell receptor beta chain is shown here with its context. Antigen specificity is unknown. The data were taken from a study of cytomegalovirus exposure and HLA in healthy donors. As for the study in general: A prior analysis found 117 million unique TCR beta sequences from 150 million to 200 million T cells.

The CDR3 has 14 amino acids. CDR1 and CDR2 from the germline V gene are GTSNPN and SVGIG (reference sequence). V was clipped by 2 bases and J by 3 bases; unmatched bases: 2. General observations from the study: Several of the most significant clusters appeared linked to common viral pathogens, based on a later analysis. Presence/absence analyses assumed roughly uniform sequencing depth across donors, which may not hold. In an earlier analysis, productive rearrangement rates for most beta V segments clustered near 90% or 30%.

60 Vbeta and 13 Jbeta primers were used in PCR. Sequencing was performed with immunoSEQ multiplex PCR; in TCRdb, only in-frame clones are kept and a portion is missing. Of roughly 120,000 clones listed, over 8.5% are singletons. The source is a woman aged 40 to 50 in good health and CMV-seropositive. The sample taken for sequencing was PBMCs. This chain connects TRBV30 to TRBJ2-3; 10 bases align to TRBD2. Written as DNA, the CDR3 is TGTGCCTGGAGTCTAGCGGGGGTTACAGATACGCAGTATTTT. This codes for CAWSLAGVTDTQYF.